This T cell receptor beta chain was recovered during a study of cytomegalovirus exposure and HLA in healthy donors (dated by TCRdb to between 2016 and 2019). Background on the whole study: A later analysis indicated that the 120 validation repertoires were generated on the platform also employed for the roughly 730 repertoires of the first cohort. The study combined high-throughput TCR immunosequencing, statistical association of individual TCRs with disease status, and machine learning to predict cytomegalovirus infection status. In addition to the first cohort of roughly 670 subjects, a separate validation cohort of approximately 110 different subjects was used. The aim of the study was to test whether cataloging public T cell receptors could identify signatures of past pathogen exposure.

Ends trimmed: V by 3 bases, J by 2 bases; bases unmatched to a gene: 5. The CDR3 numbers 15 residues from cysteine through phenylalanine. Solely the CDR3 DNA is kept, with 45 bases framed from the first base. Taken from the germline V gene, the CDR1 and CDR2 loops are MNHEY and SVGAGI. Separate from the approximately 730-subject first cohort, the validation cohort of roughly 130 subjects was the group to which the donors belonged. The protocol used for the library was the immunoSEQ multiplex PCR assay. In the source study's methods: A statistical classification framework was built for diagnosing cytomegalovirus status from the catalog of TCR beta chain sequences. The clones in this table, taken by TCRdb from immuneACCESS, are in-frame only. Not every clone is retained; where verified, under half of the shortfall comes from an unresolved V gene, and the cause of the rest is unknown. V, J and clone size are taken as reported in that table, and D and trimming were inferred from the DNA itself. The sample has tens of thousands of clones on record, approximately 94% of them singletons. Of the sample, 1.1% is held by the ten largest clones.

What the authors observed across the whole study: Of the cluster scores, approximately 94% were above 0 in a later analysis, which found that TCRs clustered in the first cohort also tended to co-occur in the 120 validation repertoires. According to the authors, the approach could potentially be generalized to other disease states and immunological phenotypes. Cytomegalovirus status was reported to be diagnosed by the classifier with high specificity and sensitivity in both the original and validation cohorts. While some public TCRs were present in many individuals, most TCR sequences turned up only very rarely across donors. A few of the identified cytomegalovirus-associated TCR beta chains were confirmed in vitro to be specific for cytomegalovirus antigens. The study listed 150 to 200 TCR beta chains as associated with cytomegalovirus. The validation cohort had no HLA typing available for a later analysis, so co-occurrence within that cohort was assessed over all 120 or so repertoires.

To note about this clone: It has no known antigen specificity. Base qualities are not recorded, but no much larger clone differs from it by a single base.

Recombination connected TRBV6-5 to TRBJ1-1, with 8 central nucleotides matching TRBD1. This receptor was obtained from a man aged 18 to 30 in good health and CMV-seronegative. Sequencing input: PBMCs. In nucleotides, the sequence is TGTGCCAGCAGTTATCACGACAGGGGAAACACTGAAGCTTTCTTT. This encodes CASSYHDRGNTEAFF.